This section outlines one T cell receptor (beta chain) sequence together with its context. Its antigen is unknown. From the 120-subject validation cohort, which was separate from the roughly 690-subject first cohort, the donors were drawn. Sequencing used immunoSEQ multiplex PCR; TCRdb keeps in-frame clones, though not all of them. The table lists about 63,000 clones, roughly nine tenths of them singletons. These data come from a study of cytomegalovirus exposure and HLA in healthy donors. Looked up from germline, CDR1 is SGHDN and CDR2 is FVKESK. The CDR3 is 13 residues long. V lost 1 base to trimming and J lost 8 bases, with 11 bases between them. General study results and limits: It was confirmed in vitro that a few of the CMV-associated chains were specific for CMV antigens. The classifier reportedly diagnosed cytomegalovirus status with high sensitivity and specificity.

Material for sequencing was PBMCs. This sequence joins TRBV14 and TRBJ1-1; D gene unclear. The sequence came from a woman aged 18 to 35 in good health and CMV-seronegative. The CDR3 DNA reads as TGTGCCAGCAGCCAAGTAGAGGGAGGCGAAGCTTTCTTT. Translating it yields CASSQVEGGEAFF.